This entry concerns a single TCR beta chain. Sequenced by immunoSEQ multiplex PCR; TCRdb stores in-frame clones only, minus some. The sample yields approximately 60,000 clones, approximately 84% seen once. The data originate from a study of blood T cell repertoires in COVID-19. Overall study context: T cells, B-cell-depleted T cells, or PBMCs supplied cDNA or gDNA.

The V segment lost 4 bases and the J segment 1 base; nucleotides outside the gene matches: 7. The CDR3 is 17 amino acids. Germline V gene lookup returns CDR1 LGHNA and CDR2 YNFKEQ. The chain uses TRBV4-2 and TRBJ2-5; 12 nucleotides match TRBD2. Sequencing used peripheral blood. This receptor was identified in a man between 50 and 59 years old with active COVID-19. Here the CDR3 reads CASSLLAGGPTQETQYF. As DNA, the CDR3 is TGTGCCAGCAGCCTCCTAGCGGGGGGGCCGACCCAAGAGACCCAGTACTTC.